This T cell receptor (beta chain) was found in a study of OX40 agonist ivuxolimab in advanced cancers. Study-level findings and limits: CD4+ and CD8+ blood T cells expanded clonally by week 6 at 0.1 to 3.0 mg/kg. Low normalized clonal expansion also occurred in some nonresponding patients. On average, CD8+ T cells showed a greater number of expanded clones than CD4+.

The protocol was immunoSEQ multiplex PCR, while the TCRdb copy is restricted to in-frame clones and leaves out a portion. The table includes around 30,000 clones, roughly 85% detected once. A note on this clone: Its cognate antigen is unknown.

Germline lookup yields CDR1 MNHEY and CDR2 SMNVEV (reference sequence). This CDR3 is 15 amino acids long. V shed 3 bases and J shed 4 bases, with 12 bases lying between them. Sequenced material: CD4+ or CD8+ T cells sorted from blood, taken in a trial of the OX40 agonist ivuxolimab. The rearrangement joins TRBV27 to TRBJ2-2; D gene uncertain. The TCR was taken from an adult with an advanced solid tumor such as melanoma, head and neck, liver or kidney cancer. The CDR3 DNA reads TGTGCCAGCAGTTTGTTACCCACGGGCACCGGGGAGCTGTTTTTT. Amino acid sequence: CASSLLPTGTGELFF.